The 27 T cell receptor beta chains presented below share a single source sample, sequenced in a study of T cell repertoires in cytomegalovirus infection. No antigen has been assigned to these receptors. A single record per CDR3 protein comes from TCRdb applying MiXCR to the reads. The profile covers some 590,000 distinct CDR3 sequences, with over 35% appearing a single time and about half taken by the ten largest. The specimen comprised cultured PBMCs, sampled from culture after CMV antigen stimulation. Receptor source: a human donor in good health (CMV status not recorded). Some clones in this sample may be carry-over from other donors' samples.

The rearrangement links TRBV27 to TRBJ1-1; unclear D gene. Deletions cut 0 bases from V and 3 bases from J, with 8 bases between. The CDR3 sequence is 14 residues long. Looked up from germline, CDR1 is MNHEY and CDR2 is SMNVEV (reference sequence). CDR3 bases: TGTGCCAGCAGTTTATCATCCGGGTACACTGAAGCTTTCTTT. This encodes CASSLSSGYTEAFF.

A few counts support this clonotype. V is TRBV7-8 and J is TRBJ2-3; D possibly corresponds to TRBD1 (5 bases). Trimming shortened V by 7 bases and J by 4 bases, and 18 bases separated the two germline ends. This CDR3 region has 15 residues. CDR1 is SGHVS and CDR2 is FQNEAQ in the germline V gene. The CDR3 DNA reads as TGTGCCAGCATTCAACGCAGGGCGCAGGCAGATACGCAGTATTTT. Residues: CASIQRRAQADTQYF.

This clonotype was found a few times. The chain links TRBV29-1 to TRBJ2-1; 10 nucleotides align to TRBD2. Germline loops: CDR1 SQVTM, CDR2 ANQGSEA. V lost 7 bases to trimming and J lost 6 bases; unmatched junction nucleotides: 9. This CDR3 is 14 amino acids long. The CDR3 loop is CSAHGLAELNEQFF. CDR3 nucleotide sequence: TGCAGCGCCCATGGACTAGCGGAGCTCAATGAGCAGTTCTTC.

The chain joins TRBV29-1 to TRBJ1-1; 8 positions match TRBD1. The trim removed 2 bases at V and 3 bases at J, leaving 2 bases unmatched. This CDR3 comprises 13 residues. Per the germline V gene, CDR1 is SQVTM and CDR2 is ANQGSEA. DNA of the CDR3: TGCAGCGTTGAAAGGACAGGGCACACTGAAGCTTTCTTT. Its protein is CSVERTGHTEAFF.

The CDR3 region is CASSQNRGSPLHF. The CDR3 coding sequence is TGTGCCAGCAGCCAAAACAGGGGTTCACCCCTCCACTTT. The chain employs TRBV3-1 and TRBJ1-6; 7 bases line up with TRBD1. V gave up 2 bases and J gave up 9 bases; unmatched junction bases: 1. CDR3 length: 13 amino acids. Germline V gene data show CDR1 as LGHDT and CDR2 as YNNKEL (reference sequence).

This clonotype has just a few counts. The chain carries TRBV7-9 and TRBJ1-4; 7 nucleotides match TRBD1. Germline V lookup: CDR1 SEHNR, CDR2 FQNEAQ (reference sequence). The length of the CDR3 is 14 residues. V shed 7 bases, J shed 5 bases, and the junction held 7 bases outside the gene matches. CDR3 sequence: CASTRQGMNEKLFF. CDR3 in DNA: TGTGCCAGCACCCGACAGGGAATGAATGAAAAACTGTTTTTT.

This clonotype was counted only a few times. The rearrangement links TRBV6-1 to TRBJ1-5, with D unresolved. This CDR3 has 9 amino acids. V lost 8 bases and J 7 bases, leaving 3 bases between the germline ends. In germline, CDR1 is MNHNS, CDR2 SASEGT. CDR3 region: CASGQPQHF. The DNA for the CDR3 is TGTGCCAGCGGGCAGCCCCAGCATTTT.

This clonotype was counted between two and nine times. The J gene is TRBJ2-1, the V gene TRBV18; D gene uncertain. V lost 4 bases and J 6 bases, leaving 10 bases between the germline ends. The CDR3 contains 13 residues. Germline V gene lookup returns CDR1 KGHSH and CDR2 LQKENI. In DNA form, the CDR3 reads TGTGCCAGCTCACAGGCCCTAAGCAATGAGCAGTTCTTC. It specifies CASSQALSNEQFF. Full variable domain (remainder filled in from reference TRBV18 and TRBJ2-1): NAGVMQNPRHLVRRRGQEARLRCSPMKGHSHVYWYRQLPEEGLKFMVYLQKENIIDESGMPKERFSAEFPKEGPSILRIQQVVRGDSAAYFCASSQALSNEQFFGPGTRLTVL.

The chain recombines TRBV5-4 with TRBJ2-7; 10 nucleotides agree with TRBD2. In germline, CDR1 is SGHNT, CDR2 YYREEE (reference sequence). After removal of 1 base from V and 5 bases from J, the junction contained 3 bases not matched to a gene. The length of the CDR3 is 14 residues. The chain's CDR3 is CASSLLAGADEQYF. The CDR3, as DNA: TGTGCCAGCAGCTTGCTAGCGGGGGCCGACGAGCAGTACTTC.

This chain uses TRBV6-1 with TRBJ2-7, with no clear D. The CDR3 length is 16 residues. Germline CDR1 and CDR2: MNHNS and SASEGT. V gave up 1 base and J gave up 3 bases, with 16 bases separating them. CDR3 loop: CASSEGAPDLDYEQYF. The CDR3 DNA reads as TGTGCCAGCAGTGAAGGCGCGCCTGACCTAGACTACGAGCAGTACTTC.

The CDR3 spells CASSEQWARETQYF. The CDR3 DNA sequence: TGTGCCAGCAGTGAACAGTGGGCAAGAGAGACCCAGTACTTC. The chain joins TRBV6-1 to TRBJ2-5; D remains unclear. The germline V gene encodes CDR1 MNHNS and CDR2 SASEGT. The CDR3 has 14 amino acids. Trimming removed 2 bases at V and 4 bases at J, with 11 bases between.

This chain connects TRBV20-1 to TRBJ2-2, with D perhaps matching TRBD1 (5 bases). Trimming cost V 1 base and J 3 bases, with 9 bases left between them. In germline, CDR1 is DFQATT, CDR2 SNEGSKA (reference sequence). The CDR3 sequence is 14 residues long. The CDR3 protein is CSARGLGDTGELFF. CDR3 nucleotide sequence: TGCAGTGCTAGAGGTCTAGGGGACACCGGGGAGCTGTTTTTT.

In its sample, this clonotype was seen a few times. The chain carries TRBV2 and TRBJ2-2; the match to TRBD1 covers 11 bases. The ends lost 7 bases at V and 4 bases at J; junction bases unmatched: 5. CDR1 and CDR2 from the germline V gene are SNHLY and FYNNEI. The CDR3 consists of 15 residues. The CDR3 sequence: CASIGQGAGTGELFF. For the CDR3, the DNA is TGTGCCAGCATTGGACAGGGGGCCGGCACCGGGGAGCTGTTTTTT.

The chain joins TRBV7-6 to TRBJ2-3, with 13 bases identical to TRBD2. The CDR3 length is 15 residues. Germline-derived CDR1 and CDR2 are SGHVS and FNYEAQ. J lost 11 bases, V lost 2 bases, and 7 bases had no gene match. CDR3 residues: CASSLNGLAGVRQYF. The DNA of the CDR3 is TGTGCCAGCAGCTTAAACGGACTAGCGGGAGTACGGCAGTATTTT.

The chain has TRBV28 and TRBJ2-7; 10 bases are a match to TRBD1. The V gene's germline CDR1 is MDHEN and CDR2 SYDVKM. V gave up 10 bases and J gave up 4 bases; unmatched junction bases: 4. The CDR3 sequence is 12 residues long. CDR3 loop: CATGQGGYEQYF. CDR3 bases: TGTGCCACCGGACAGGGGGGTTACGAGCAGTACTTC.

The chain carries TRBV7-2 and TRBJ1-5, with D hard to call. This CDR3 is 13 amino acids long. The ends were cut back, 5 bases at V and 6 bases at J, with 11 bases in the middle. CDR1 and CDR2 (germline): SGHTA, FQGNSA. CDR3 loop: CASSVSGAQPQHF. CDR3 nucleotides: TGTGCCAGCAGCGTCAGTGGCGCTCAGCCCCAGCATTTT.

This clonotype was seen a handful of times. The chain links TRBV6-5 to TRBJ2-3; 8 bases are shared with TRBD1. Germline V gene sequence: CDR1 MNHEY, CDR2 SVGAGI. The CDR3 spans 14 residues. Trimming at V came to 5 bases and at J to 5 bases, leaving 6 bases not matched to a gene. This CDR3 is CASSDRGIGDTQYF. DNA for the CDR3: TGTGCCAGCAGTGACAGGGGAATTGGAGATACGCAGTATTTT.

This clonotype was detected a few times. The chain carries TRBV7-2 and TRBJ2-2; 8 nucleotides line up with TRBD1. The CDR3 covers 14 residues. The germline gives CDR1 SGHTA, CDR2 FQGNSA. V gave up 5 bases and J gave up 4 bases; unmatched junction bases: 3. This CDR3 is CASSRTGRTGELFF. In DNA, the CDR3 is TGTGCCAGCAGCCGGACAGGGCGCACCGGGGAGCTGTTTTTT.

This clonotype was recorded a few times. A junction end diverges from the germline sequence, so it may reflect a read error. This chain links TRBV6-2 or TRBV6-3 with TRBJ2-5, with unresolved D. Per the germline V gene, CDR1 is MNHEY and CDR2 is SVGEGT. This CDR3 has 12 residues. In DNA form, the CDR3 reads TGTGCCAGCAGTACCCGGACCCCCCTCATTCACTTC. It yields the protein CASSTRTPLIHF.

The chain combines TRBV28 with TRBJ1-1, with D perhaps TRBD1 (5 bases). The V gene's germline CDR1 is MDHEN and CDR2 SYDVKM. The CDR3 loop spans 16 amino acids. The V and J ends lost 3 bases and 0 bases respectively, with 14 bases between them. The CDR3 sequence: CASSLHPWGMNTEAFF. DNA for the CDR3: TGTGCCAGCAGTTTGCACCCATGGGGGATGAACACTGAAGCTTTCTTT.

This clonotype was seen a handful of times. The V and J genes are TRBV7-2 and TRBJ1-6; a weak D match, TRBD1 (6 bases). CDR1 is SGHTA and CDR2 is FQGNSA in the germline V gene. This CDR3 is 15 amino acids long. Trimming cost V 6 bases and J 10 bases, with 19 bases left between them. CDR3 in DNA: TGTGCCAGCAGACGCTCTACACCTCAGGGGTCACCCCTCCACTTT. It encodes CASRRSTPQGSPLHF.

The chain has TRBV20-1 and TRBJ2-7; D tentatively reads TRBD1 or TRBD2 (5 bases each). Germline-derived CDR1 and CDR2 are DFQATT and SNEGSKA (reference sequence). The length of the CDR3 is 13 residues. Trimming left V 5 bases short and J 6 bases short, with 17 bases between. This CDR3 is CSAPNRDHSEQYF. The CDR3, as DNA: TGCAGTGCTCCTAATCGGGACCACTCCGAGCAGTACTTC.

This clonotype came up a few times. The chain is built from TRBV4-1 and TRBJ1-5, with a possible D match to TRBD1 (5 bases). CDR1 and CDR2 (germline): MGHRA, YSYEKL. The CDR3 runs 14 residues. V was clipped by 3 bases and J by 6 bases, with 12 bases between them. The CDR3 nucleotides read TGCGCCAGCAGCCACCTCATCGGGGGTCAGCCCCAGCATTTT. Its protein is CASSHLIGGQPQHF.

The chain has TRBV12-3 or TRBV12-4 and TRBJ2-5, with 14 bases that match TRBD2. V gave up 5 bases and J gave up 4 bases; unmatched junction bases: 12. This CDR3 comprises 18 residues. The DNA for the CDR3 is TGTGCCAGCAGTCTACACGGACTAGCGGGAGGATTGGGAGAGACCCAGTACTTC. This encodes CASSLHGLAGGLGETQYF.

With respect to this clonotype: Compared with germline, one end of the junction differs, possibly owing to a read error. This chain uses TRBV7-9 with TRBJ1-1; D gene ambiguous. This CDR3 comprises 15 residues. Germline loops: CDR1 SEHNR, CDR2 FQNEAQ (reference sequence). The CDR3 DNA follows: TGTGCCAGCAGCCCATCCGGGAGCCTGGACTTGAAGCATACCTTT. Translated: CASSPSGSLDLKHTF.

This rearrangement joins TRBV7-8 to TRBJ2-1; maybe TRBD2 (6 bases). Between the trimmed V and J ends, which lost 1 base and 4 bases, there was a span of 17 bases. CDR3 size: 17 residues. Germline V gene lookup returns CDR1 SGHVS and CDR2 FQNEAQ. CDR3 bases: TGTGCCAGCAGCTTAGGGGTGGGGACGGGAGAGTACAATGAGCAGTTCTTC. Amino acids: CASSLGVGTGEYNEQFF.

The gene calls are TRBV19 and TRBJ2-1; no clear D. Trimming shortened V by 7 bases and J by 4 bases, and 8 bases separated the two germline ends. Germline V gene sequence: CDR1 LNHDA, CDR2 SQIVND (reference sequence). This CDR3 has 12 residues. As DNA, the CDR3 is TGTGCCAGTAATGAAGGATACAATGAGCAGTTCTTC. Amino acid sequence: CASNEGYNEQFF.